The 3 T cell receptor beta chains presented below share a single source sample, sequenced in a study of blood T cell repertoires in COVID-19. Sequencing was performed with immunoSEQ multiplex PCR; in TCRdb, only in-frame clones are kept and a portion is missing. Among fewer than 500,000 clones listed, around 90% were seen once. Sequenced sample: peripheral blood. The receptor set was obtained from a man aged 18 to 29 with COVID-19, enrolled during active disease.

The rearrangement links TRBV4-1 to TRBJ1-6, with D possibly matching TRBD1 (6 bases). The CDR3 covers 15 residues. Germline assignment: CDR1 MGHRA and CDR2 YSYEKL. V was clipped by 6 bases and J by 5 bases, with 14 bases between them. The CDR3 reads CASSQRYRDNSPLHF. The CDR3, as DNA: TGCGCCAGCAGTCAGAGGTACAGGGATAATTCACCCCTCCACTTT.

The chain carries TRBV7-8 and TRBJ2-5; 9 bases line up with TRBD2. The junction had 11 bases not matched to a gene; V was cut back by 5 bases and J by 7 bases. The CDR3 length is 15 residues. The germline gives CDR1 SGHVS, CDR2 FQNEAQ. The CDR3 here is CASSPGTSRAPTQYF. Written as DNA, the CDR3 is TGTGCCAGCAGCCCCGGGACTAGCAGGGCCCCGACCCAGTACTTC.

This sequence joins TRBV2 and TRBJ2-5; TRBD1 matches 7 bases. Germline CDR1 and CDR2: SNHLY and FYNNEI. Trimming took 2 bases from V and 5 from J; bases not matched to a gene: 11. The CDR3 runs 16 residues. This CDR3 reads CASSESIRGRSETQYF. The CDR3 DNA sequence: TGTGCCAGCAGTGAATCTATTAGGGGGCGCAGTGAGACCCAGTACTTC.